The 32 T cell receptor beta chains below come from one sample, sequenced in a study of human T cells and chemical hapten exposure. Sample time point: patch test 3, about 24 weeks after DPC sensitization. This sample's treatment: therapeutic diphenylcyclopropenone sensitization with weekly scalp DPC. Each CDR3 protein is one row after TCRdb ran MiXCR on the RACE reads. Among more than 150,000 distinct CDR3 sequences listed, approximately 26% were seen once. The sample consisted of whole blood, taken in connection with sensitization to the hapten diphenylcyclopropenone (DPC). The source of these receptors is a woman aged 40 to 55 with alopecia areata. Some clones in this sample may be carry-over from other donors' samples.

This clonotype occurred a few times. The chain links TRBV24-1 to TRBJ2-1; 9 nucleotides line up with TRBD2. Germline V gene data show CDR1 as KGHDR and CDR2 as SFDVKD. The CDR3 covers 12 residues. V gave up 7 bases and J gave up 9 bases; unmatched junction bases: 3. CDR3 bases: TGTGCCACCAGCCCACTAGCGGGTGAGCAGTTCTTC. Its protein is CATSPLAGEQFF.

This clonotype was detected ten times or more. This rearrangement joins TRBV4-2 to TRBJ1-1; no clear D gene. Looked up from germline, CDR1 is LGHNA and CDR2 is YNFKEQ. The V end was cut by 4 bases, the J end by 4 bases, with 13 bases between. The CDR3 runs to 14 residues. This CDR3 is CASSPPAGSTEAFF. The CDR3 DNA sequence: TGTGCCAGCAGCCCCCCTGCGGGGTCCACTGAAGCTTTCTTT.

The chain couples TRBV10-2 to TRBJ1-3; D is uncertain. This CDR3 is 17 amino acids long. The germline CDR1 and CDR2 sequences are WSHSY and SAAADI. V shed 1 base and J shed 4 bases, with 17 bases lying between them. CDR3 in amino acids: CASSELGRLSSGNTIYF. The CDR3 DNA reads TGCGCCAGCAGTGAGTTGGGCAGGTTGTCTTCCGGAAACACCATATATTTT.

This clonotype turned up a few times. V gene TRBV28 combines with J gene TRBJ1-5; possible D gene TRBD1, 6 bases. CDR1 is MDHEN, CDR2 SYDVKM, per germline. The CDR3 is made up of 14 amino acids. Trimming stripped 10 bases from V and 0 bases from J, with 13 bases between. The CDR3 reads CAIGGGSSNQPQHF. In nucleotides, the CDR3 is TGTGCCATAGGGGGGGGGAGTAGCAATCAGCCCCAGCATTTT.

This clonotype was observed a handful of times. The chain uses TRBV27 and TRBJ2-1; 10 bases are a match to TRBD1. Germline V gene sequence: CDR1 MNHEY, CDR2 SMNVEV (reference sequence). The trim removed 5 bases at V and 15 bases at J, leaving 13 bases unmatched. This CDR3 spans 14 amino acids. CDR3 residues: CASSPGTGAARAFF. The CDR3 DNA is TGTGCCAGCAGTCCCGGGACAGGGGCCGCCCGTGCGTTCTTC.

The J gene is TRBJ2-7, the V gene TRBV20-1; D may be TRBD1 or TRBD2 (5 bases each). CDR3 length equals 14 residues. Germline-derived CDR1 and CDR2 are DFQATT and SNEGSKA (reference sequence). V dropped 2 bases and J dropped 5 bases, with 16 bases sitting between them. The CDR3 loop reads CSARTPGRLNEQYF. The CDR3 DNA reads TGCAGTGCTAGAACTCCGGGACGTTTGAACGAGCAGTACTTC.

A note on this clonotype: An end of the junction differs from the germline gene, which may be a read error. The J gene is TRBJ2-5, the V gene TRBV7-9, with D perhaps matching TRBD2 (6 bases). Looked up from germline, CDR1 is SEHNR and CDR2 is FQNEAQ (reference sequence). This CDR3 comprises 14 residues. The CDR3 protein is CASSLEGGTSPGDF. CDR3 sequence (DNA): TGTGCCAGCAGCTTAGAAGGCGGGACCTCCCCTGGGGACTTC.

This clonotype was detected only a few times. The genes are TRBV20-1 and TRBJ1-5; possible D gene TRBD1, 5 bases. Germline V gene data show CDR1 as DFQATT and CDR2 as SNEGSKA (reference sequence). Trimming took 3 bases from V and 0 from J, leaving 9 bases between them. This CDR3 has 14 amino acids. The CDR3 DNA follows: TGCAGTGCTAGGGATGACAGTAGCAATCAGCCCCAGCATTTT. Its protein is CSARDDSSNQPQHF.

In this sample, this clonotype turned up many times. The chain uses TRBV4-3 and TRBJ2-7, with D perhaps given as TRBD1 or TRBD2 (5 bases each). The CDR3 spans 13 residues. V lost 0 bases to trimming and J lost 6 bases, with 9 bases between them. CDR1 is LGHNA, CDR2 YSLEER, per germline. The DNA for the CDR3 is TGCGCCAGCAGCCAAGATCCGGGACCCGAGCAGTACTTC. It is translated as CASSQDPGPEQYF.

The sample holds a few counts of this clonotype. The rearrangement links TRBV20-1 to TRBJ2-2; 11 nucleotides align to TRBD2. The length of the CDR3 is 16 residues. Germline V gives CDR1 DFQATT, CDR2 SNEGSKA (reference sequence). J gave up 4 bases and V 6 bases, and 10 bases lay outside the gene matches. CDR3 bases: TGCAGTGCACAGACTCTAGCGGGAGGAGTCACCGGGGAGCTGTTTTTT. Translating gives CSAQTLAGGVTGELFF.

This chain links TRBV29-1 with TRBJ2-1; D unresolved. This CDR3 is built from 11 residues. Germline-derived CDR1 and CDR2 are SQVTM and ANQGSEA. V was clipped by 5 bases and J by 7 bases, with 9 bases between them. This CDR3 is CSVLRWNEQFF. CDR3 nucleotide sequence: TGCAGCGTTCTCCGGTGGAATGAGCAGTTCTTC.

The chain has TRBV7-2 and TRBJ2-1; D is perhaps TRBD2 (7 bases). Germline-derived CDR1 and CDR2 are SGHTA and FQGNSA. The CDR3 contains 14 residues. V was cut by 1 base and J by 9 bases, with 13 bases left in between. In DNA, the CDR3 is TGTGCCAGCAGCTTAGTCGTGGGAGGGGGTGAGCAGTTCTTC. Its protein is CASSLVVGGGEQFF.

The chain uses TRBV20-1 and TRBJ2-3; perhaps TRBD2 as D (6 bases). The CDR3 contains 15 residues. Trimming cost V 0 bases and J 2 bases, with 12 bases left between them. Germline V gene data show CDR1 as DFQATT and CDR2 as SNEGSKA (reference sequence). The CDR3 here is CSARDLGGSTDTQYF. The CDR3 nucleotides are TGCAGTGCTAGAGATCTCGGGGGTTCCACAGATACGCAGTATTTT.

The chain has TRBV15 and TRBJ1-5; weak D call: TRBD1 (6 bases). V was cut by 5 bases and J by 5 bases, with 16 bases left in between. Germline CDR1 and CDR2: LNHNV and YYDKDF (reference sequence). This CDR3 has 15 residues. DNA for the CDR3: TGTGCCACCAGCCGCCAAATTGCAGGGGATCAGCCCCAGCATTTT. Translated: CATSRQIAGDQPQHF.

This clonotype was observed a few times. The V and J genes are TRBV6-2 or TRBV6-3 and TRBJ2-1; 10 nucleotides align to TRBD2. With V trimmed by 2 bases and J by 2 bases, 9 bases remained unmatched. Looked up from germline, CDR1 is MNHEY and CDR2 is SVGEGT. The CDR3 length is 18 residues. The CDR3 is CASSYTLAGGLPYNEQFF. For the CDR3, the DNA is TGTGCCAGCAGTTACACTTTAGCGGGAGGCCTTCCCTACAATGAGCAGTTCTTC.

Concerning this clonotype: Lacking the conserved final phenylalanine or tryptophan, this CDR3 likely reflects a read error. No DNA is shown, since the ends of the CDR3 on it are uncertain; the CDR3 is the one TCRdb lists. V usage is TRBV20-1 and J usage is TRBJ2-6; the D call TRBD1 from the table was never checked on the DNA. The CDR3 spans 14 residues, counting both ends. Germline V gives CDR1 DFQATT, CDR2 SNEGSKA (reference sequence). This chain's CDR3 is CSARIQGRPGAFLS.

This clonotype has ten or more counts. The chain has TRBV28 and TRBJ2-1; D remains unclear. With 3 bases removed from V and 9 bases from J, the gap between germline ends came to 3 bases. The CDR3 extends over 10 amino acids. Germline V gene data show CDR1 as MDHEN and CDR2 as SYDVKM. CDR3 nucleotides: TGTGCCAGCAGTTTCCTTGAGCAGTTCTTC. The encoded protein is CASSFLEQFF.

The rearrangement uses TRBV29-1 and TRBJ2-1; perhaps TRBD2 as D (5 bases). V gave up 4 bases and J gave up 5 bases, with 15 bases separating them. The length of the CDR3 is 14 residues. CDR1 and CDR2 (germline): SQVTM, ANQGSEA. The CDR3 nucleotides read TGCAGCGTTGGAAAACGGGATGCCCACAATGAGCAGTTCTTC. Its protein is CSVGKRDAHNEQFF.

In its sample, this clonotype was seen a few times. The CDR3 nucleotides are TGTGCCAGCAGTGAAGTTGGGAGAGGGTTCGGGGAGCTGTTTTTT. Protein product: CASSEVGRGFGELFF. The rearrangement links TRBV6-1 to TRBJ2-2; tentative D call: TRBD2 (5 bases). The CDR3 length is 15 residues. The germline V gene has CDR1 MNHNS and CDR2 SASEGT. V lost 1 base and J lost 7, with 13 bases in between.

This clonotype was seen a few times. The CDR3 region has the DNA TGTGCCAGCAGCGCCGGCCCATCAAATTCACCCCTCCACTTT. This codes for CASSAGPSNSPLHF. The chain links TRBV9 to TRBJ1-6, with D unresolved. Germline V gene sequence: CDR1 SGDLS, CDR2 YYNGEE. CDR3 length: 14 residues. The germline V and J ends were trimmed by 3 bases and 7 bases, with 11 bases remaining between them.

The CDR3 bases are TGTGCCTCGCGCCGGAGGGGATCTGGAAACACCATATATTTT. Translation: CASRRRGSGNTIYF. The chain carries TRBV6-5 and TRBJ1-3; weak D call: TRBD1 (5 bases). Per germline, CDR1 MNHEY and CDR2 SVGAGI. Trimming took off 11 bases at V and 1 base at J, with 15 bases between the two ends. The CDR3 is made up of 14 amino acids.

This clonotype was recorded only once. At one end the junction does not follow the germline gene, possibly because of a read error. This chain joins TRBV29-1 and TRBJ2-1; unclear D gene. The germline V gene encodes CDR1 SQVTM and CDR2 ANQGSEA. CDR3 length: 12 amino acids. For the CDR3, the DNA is TGCAGCGCCAGGATCGGGCCCAATGAGCAGATCTTC. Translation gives CSARIGPNEQIF.

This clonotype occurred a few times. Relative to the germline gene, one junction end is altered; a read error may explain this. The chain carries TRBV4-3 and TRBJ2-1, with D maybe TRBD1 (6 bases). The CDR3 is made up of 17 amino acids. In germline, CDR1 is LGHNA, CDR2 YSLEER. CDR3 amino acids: CASSQYPTGRMYNEQFF. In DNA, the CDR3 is TGTGCCAGCAGCCAATATCCGACAGGCCGTATGTATAATGAGCAGTTCTTC.

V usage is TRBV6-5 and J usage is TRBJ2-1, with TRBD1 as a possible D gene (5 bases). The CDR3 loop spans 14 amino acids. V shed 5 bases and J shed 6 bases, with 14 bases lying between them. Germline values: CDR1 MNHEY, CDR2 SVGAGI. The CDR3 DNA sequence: TGTGCCAGCAGTCCCCGGTGGGGCCCCAATGAGCAGTTCTTC. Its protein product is CASSPRWGPNEQFF.

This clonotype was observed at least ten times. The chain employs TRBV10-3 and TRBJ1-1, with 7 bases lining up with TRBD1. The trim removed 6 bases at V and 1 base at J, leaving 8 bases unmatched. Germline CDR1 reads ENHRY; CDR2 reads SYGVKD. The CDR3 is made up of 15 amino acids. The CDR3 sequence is CAISDSGQTNTEAFF. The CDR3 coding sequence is TGTGCCATCAGCGATTCGGGACAGACGAACACTGAAGCTTTCTTT.

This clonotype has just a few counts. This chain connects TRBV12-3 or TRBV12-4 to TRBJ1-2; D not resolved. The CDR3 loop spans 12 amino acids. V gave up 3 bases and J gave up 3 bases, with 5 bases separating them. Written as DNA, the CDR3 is TGTGCCAGCAGTTTGATTGACTATGGCTACACCTTC. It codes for CASSLIDYGYTF.

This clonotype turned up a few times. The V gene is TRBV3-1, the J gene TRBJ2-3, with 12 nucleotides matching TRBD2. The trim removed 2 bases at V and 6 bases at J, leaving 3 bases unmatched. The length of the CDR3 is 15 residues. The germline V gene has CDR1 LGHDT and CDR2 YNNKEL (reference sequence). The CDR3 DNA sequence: TGTGCCAGCAGCCAACCCGGGACTAGCGGGGATACGCAGTATTTT. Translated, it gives CASSQPGTSGDTQYF.

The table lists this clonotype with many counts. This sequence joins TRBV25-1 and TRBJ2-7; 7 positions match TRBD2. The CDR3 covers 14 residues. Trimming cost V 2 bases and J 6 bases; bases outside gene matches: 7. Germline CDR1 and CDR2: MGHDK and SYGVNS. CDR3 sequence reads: CASSEGREFSEQYF. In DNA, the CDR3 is TGTGCCAGCAGTGAAGGGCGGGAGTTCTCCGAGCAGTACTTC.

In DNA, the CDR3 is TGTGCCAGCAGCTTAGTAGGACAGGGCAATCAGCCCCAGCATTTT. As protein: CASSLVGQGNQPQHF. This chain connects TRBV7-2 to TRBJ1-5; 7 bases align to TRBD1. V lost 1 base to trimming and J lost 2 bases; unmatched junction nucleotides: 2. The CDR3 contains 15 residues. Germline lookup yields CDR1 SGHTA and CDR2 FQGNSA.

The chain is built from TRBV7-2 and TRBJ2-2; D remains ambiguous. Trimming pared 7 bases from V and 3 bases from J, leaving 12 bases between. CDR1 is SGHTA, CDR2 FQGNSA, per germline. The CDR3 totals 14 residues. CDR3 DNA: TGTGCCAGCACCCTTAGCTTAGACACCGGGGAGCTGTTTTTT. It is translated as CASTLSLDTGELFF.

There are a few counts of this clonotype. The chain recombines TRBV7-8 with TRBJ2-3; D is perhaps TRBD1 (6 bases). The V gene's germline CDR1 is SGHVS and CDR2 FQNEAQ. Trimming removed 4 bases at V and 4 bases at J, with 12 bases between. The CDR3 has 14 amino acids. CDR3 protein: CASSSTGFPDTQYF. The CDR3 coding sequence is TGTGCCAGCAGCTCTACAGGGTTCCCAGATACGCAGTATTTT. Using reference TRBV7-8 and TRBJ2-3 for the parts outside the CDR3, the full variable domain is GAGVSQSPRYKVAKRGQDVALRCDPISGHVSLFWYQQALGQGPEFLTYFQNEAQLDKSGLPSDRFFAERPEGSVSTLKIQRTQQEDSAVYLCASSSTGFPDTQYFGPGTRLTVL.

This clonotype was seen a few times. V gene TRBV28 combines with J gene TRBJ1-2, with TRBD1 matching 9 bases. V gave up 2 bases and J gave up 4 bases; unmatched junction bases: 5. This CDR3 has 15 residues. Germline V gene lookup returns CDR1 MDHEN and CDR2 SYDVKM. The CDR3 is CASSLPQGAIYGYTF. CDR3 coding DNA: TGTGCCAGCAGTTTACCACAGGGGGCAATCTATGGCTACACCTTC.